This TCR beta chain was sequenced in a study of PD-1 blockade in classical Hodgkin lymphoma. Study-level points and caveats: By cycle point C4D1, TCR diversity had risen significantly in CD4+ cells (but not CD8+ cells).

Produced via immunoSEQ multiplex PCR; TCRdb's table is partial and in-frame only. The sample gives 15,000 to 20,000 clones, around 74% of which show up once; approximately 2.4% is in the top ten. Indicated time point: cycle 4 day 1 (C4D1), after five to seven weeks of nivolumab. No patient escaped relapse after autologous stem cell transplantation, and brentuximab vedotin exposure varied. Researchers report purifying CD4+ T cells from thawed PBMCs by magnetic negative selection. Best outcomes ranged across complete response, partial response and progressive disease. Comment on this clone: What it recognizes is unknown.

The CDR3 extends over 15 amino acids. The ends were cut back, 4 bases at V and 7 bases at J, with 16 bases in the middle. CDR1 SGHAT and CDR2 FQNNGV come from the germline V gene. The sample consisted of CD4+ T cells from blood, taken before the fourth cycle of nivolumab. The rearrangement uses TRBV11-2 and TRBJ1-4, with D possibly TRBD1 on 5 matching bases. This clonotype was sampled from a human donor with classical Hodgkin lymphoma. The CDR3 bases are TGTGCCAGCAGCTCCAGTTTCGGGGCAGCTGAAAAACTGTTTTTT. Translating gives CASSSSFGAAEKLFF.